The TCR beta chain under discussion was sequenced for a study of T cells in localized non-small cell lung cancer. General study results and limits: Median roughly 57 top-100 tumor clones were shared with paired adjacent lung. Sequencing involved a lone tumor region, leaving heterogeneity possible. There was an association of higher blood T cell density with longer overall survival.

Regarding this clone: Its target is unknown.

TCRdb's copy holds only in-frame clones and misses some; the assay was immunoSEQ multiplex PCR. The repertoire includes some 24,000 clones, more than 90% of them detected once, and roughly 15% sits in the top ten. The CDR3 is 19 amino acids. Germline V gene sequence: CDR1 SGHRS, CDR2 YFSETQ. V dropped 4 bases and J dropped 3; count of bases not matched to a gene: 12. The sequence was obtained from a man aged 35-75 years with stage III squamous cell lung carcinoma. V usage is TRBV5-1 and J usage is TRBJ2-2; 13 nucleotides line up with TRBD2. The input for sequencing was peripheral blood, taken before any cancer treatment. DNA of the CDR3: TGCGCCAGCAGCCTCGGCGGACTAGCGGGAGACCCGCACACCGGGGAGCTGTTTTTT. This codes for CASSLGGLAGDPHTGELFF.